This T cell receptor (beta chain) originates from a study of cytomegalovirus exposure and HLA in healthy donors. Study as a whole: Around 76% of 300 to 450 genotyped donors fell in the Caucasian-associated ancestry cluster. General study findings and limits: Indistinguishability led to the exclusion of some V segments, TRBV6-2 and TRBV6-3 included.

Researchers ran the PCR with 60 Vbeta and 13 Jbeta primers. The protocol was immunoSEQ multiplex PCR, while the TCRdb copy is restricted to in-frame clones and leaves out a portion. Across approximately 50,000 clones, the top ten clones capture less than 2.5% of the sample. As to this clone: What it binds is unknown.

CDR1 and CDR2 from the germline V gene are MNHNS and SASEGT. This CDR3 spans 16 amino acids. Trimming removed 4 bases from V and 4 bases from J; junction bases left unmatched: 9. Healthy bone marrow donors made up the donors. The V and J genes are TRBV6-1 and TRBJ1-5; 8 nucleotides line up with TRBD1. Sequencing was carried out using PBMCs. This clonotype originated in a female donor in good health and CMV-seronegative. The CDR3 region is CASSVIAGGRNQPQHF. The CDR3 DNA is TGTGCCAGCAGTGTAATCGCAGGGGGCAGGAATCAGCCCCAGCATTTT.